This entry lists 6 T cell receptor beta chains sequenced from one sample in a study of cytomegalovirus exposure and HLA in healthy donors. A multiplex PCR was run with 60 Vbeta primers and 13 Jbeta primers. Assay: immunoSEQ multiplex PCR; the TCRdb copy retains only in-frame clones and omits some. The sample has 150,000 or so clones. Sequencing input: PBMCs. The receptors were sampled from a woman between 45 and 65 years old in good health and CMV-seronegative.

This chain connects TRBV2 to TRBJ1-1, with D tentatively TRBD1 (6 bases). The CDR3 runs to 17 residues. V was pared by 0 bases and J by 5 bases, with 19 bases between. The germline CDR1 and CDR2 sequences are SNHLY and FYNNEI. The DNA of the CDR3 is TGTGCCAGCAGTGAAGCGCTTCAGACAATCGACAGGACTGAAGCTTTCTTT. As protein: CASSEALQTIDRTEAFF. Looking up the rest from reference TRBV2 and TRBJ1-1 gives the full variable domain: EPEVTQTPSHQVTQMGQEVILRCVPISNHLYFYWYRQILGQKVEFLVSFYNNEISEKSEIFDDQFSVERPDGSNFTLKIRSTKLEDSAMYFCASSEALQTIDRTEAFFGQGTRLTVV.

The CDR3, as DNA: TGTGCCAGCACGACACTCGGGGGGGCGTCAGATACGCAGTATTTT. Amino acids: CASTTLGGASDTQYF. This chain joins TRBV9 and TRBJ2-3; the match to TRBD2 covers 8 bases. Germline V gene data show CDR1 as SGDLS and CDR2 as YYNGEE. Trimming removed 6 bases from V and 4 bases from J; junction bases left unmatched: 10. The length of the CDR3 is 15 residues.

The chain links TRBV5-1 to TRBJ2-5; TRBD2 matches 9 bases. There are 13 residues in the CDR3. CDR1 is SGHRS and CDR2 is YFSETQ in the germline V gene. V lost 1 base, J lost 5 bases, and 0 bases stayed unmatched. For the CDR3, the DNA is TGCGCCAGCAGCTTGACTAGCGGGGAGACCCAGTACTTC. It codes for CASSLTSGETQYF.

The chain employs TRBV6-1 and TRBJ2-7; 9 bases are shared with TRBD2. There are 14 residues in the CDR3. V was clipped by 4 bases and J by 3 bases; unmatched bases: 4. Germline V lookup: CDR1 MNHNS, CDR2 SASEGT. The CDR3 DNA reads TGTGCCAGCAGTGGGGGTAGCGGGGGCTACGAGCAGTACTTC. This translates into CASSGGSGGYEQYF.

V and J are TRBV7-9 and TRBJ2-7, with 9 bases aligning to TRBD1. The CDR3 contains 17 residues. Unmatched junction bases numbered 16, after V lost 5 bases and J lost 5 bases. The germline CDR1 and CDR2 sequences are SEHNR and FQNEAQ (reference sequence). CDR3 sequence reads: CASSPGTGTSELHEQYF. In DNA, the CDR3 is TGTGCCAGCAGCCCCGGGACAGGGACCTCAGAATTGCACGAGCAGTACTTC.

The chain joins TRBV18 to TRBJ2-7, with D possibly being TRBD1 (5 bases). Germline V gene sequence: CDR1 KGHSH, CDR2 LQKENI. The CDR3 totals 14 residues. V was pared by 0 bases and J by 5 bases, with 11 bases between. In nucleotides, the CDR3 is TGTGCCAGCTCACCACCCTCAGGGCATGACGAGCAGTACTTC. Translated: CASSPPSGHDEQYF.